This TCR beta chain was identified during a study of regulatory dendritic cells for organ transplantation. Germline V gene lookup returns CDR1 SNHLY and CDR2 FYNNEI. This CDR3 spans 11 amino acids. V shed 6 bases and J shed 8 bases, with 10 bases lying between them. Assay: immunoSEQ multiplex PCR; the TCRdb copy retains only in-frame clones and omits some. Here the sample spans about 38,000 clones, about nine tenths being singletons. Overall study findings and caveats: Alloreactive memory CD8+ T cell pools varied considerably between individuals. Regulatory dendritic cells appeared to expand memory CD8+ clones less than mature ones.

Memory T cells were CD45RO+, naive were CD45RA+, sorted by FACS. To note about this clone: Its target is unknown.

This clonotype was obtained from a human donor in good health. The material sequenced was naive CD8+ T cells from blood. The subset is: CD45RA+ naive T cells. This chain joins TRBV2 and TRBJ1-1, with a weak D call TRBD1 (5 bases). The CDR3 sequence: CASRGGLEAFF. For the CDR3, the DNA is TGTGCCAGCAGGGGGGGTCTGGAAGCTTTCTTT.